This T cell receptor (beta chain) was observed in a study of T cell responses to AZD1222 COVID-19 vaccine. Study observations and caveats: Unmutated regions of variants are reportedly targeted by nearly half of spike-specific TCRs. Donors were largely white British and mainly female; clonal diversity was possibly underestimated.

TCRdb's copy holds only in-frame clones and misses some; the assay was immunoSEQ multiplex PCR. The sample consists of roughly 180,000 clones, nearly 95% of them appearing once. With respect to this clone: Its antigen is unknown.

Germline V gene data show CDR1 as SGHDT and CDR2 as YYEEEE. The ends lost 9 bases at V and 1 base at J; junction bases unmatched: 6. This CDR3 is 13 amino acids long. This specimen consisted of peripheral blood, obtained 28 days after the second AZD1222 dose. The sequence was obtained from an adult who received the AZD1222 COVID-19 vaccine. The chain uses TRBV5-6 and TRBJ1-1, with 7 bases lining up with TRBD1. In nucleotides, the CDR3 is TGTGCCACCAAGACAGGGCGGAACACTGAAGCTTTCTTT. It specifies CATKTGRNTEAFF.